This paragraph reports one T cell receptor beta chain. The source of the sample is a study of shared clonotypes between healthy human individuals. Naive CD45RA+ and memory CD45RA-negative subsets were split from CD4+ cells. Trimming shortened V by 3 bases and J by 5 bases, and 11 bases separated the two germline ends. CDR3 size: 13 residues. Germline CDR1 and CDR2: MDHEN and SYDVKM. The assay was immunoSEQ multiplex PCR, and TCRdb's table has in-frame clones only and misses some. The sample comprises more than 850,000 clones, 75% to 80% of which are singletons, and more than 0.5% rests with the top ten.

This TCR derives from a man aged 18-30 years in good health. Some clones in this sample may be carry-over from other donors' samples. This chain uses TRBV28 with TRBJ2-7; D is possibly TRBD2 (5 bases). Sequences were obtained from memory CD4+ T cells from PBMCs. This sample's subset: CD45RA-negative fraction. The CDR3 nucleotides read TGTGCCAGCAGTTTTTCGGGGTACCACGAGCAGTACTTC. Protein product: CASSFSGYHEQYF.